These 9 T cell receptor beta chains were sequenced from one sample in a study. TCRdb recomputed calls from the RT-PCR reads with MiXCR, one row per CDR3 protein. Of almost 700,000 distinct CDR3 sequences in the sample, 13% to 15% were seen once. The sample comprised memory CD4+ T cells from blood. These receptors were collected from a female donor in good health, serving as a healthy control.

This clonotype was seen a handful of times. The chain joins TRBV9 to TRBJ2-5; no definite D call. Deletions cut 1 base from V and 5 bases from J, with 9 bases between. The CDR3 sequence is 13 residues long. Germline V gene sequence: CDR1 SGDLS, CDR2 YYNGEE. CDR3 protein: CASSVFLEETQYF. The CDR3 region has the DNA TGTGCCAGCAGCGTATTTCTTGAGGAGACCCAGTACTTC.

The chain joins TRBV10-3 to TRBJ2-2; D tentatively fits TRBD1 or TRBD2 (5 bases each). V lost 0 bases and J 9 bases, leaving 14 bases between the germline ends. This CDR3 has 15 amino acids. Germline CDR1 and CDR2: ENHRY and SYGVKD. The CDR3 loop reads CAISESIERGRELFF. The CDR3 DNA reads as TGTGCCATCAGTGAGTCGATAGAGAGGGGCAGGGAGCTGTTTTTT.

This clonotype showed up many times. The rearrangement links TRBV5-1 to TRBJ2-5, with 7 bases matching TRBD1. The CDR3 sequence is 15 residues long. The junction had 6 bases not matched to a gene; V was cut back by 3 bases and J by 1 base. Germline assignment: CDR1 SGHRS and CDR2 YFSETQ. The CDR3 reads CASSSGQTLQETQYF. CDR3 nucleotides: TGCGCCAGCAGCTCGGGACAGACCCTCCAAGAGACCCAGTACTTC.

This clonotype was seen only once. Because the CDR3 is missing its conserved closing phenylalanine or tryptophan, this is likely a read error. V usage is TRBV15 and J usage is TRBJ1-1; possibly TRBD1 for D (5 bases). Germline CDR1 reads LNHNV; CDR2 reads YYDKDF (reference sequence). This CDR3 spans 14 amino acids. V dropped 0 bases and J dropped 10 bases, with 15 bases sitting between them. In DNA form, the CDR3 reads TGTGCCACCAGCAGAGATTTGGGGGGGGTAGGAGCTTTCCTT. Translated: CATSRDLGGVGAFL.

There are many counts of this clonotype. In nucleotides, the CDR3 is TGTGCCAGCAGCCTGGGACAGCTTGCGCCCCAGCATTTT. It translates to CASSLGQLAPQHF. V usage is TRBV12-3 or TRBV12-4 and J usage is TRBJ1-5; 7 nucleotides agree with TRBD1. With 6 bases clipped from V and 9 bases from J, the junction kept 8 bases outside the gene matches. This CDR3 spans 13 amino acids.

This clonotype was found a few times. The CDR3: CASSLDYQGDYGYTF. The DNA of the CDR3 is TGTGCCAGCAGCTTAGATTACCAGGGGGACTATGGCTACACCTTC. This sequence joins TRBV11-2 and TRBJ1-2; 7 bases align to TRBD1. J gave up 3 bases and V 0 bases, and 4 bases lay outside the gene matches. CDR1 and CDR2 from the germline V gene are SGHAT and FQNNGV. This CDR3 comprises 15 residues.

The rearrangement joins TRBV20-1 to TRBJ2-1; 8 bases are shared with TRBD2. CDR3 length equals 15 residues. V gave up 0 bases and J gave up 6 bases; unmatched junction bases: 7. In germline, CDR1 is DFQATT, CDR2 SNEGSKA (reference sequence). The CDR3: CSAREGSGTPNEQFF. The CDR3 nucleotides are TGCAGTGCTAGAGAGGGTAGCGGGACCCCCAATGAGCAGTTCTTC.

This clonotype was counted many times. CDR3: CASTATGNHGYTF. The CDR3 nucleotides are TGTGCCAGCACCGCTACGGGCAACCATGGCTACACCTTC. V gene TRBV6-2 or TRBV6-3 combines with J gene TRBJ1-2; no clear D gene. V was shortened by 7 bases and J by 6 bases, with 15 bases between the two germline ends. Germline V gene data show CDR1 as MNHEY and CDR2 as SVGEGT. The CDR3 spans 13 residues.

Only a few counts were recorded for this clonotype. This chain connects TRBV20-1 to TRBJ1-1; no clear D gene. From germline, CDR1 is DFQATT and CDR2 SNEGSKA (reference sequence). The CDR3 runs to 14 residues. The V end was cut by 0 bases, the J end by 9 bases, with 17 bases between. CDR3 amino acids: CSARDTIRLRQAFF. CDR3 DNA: TGCAGTGCTAGAGATACGATCCGTTTACGTCAAGCTTTCTTT.